This T cell receptor beta chain comes out of a study of T cells in Graves' hyperthyroidism and ophthalmopathy. V shed 1 base and J shed 6 bases, with 6 bases lying between them. The CDR3 is 12 amino acids. Germline V gene sequence: CDR1 SQVTM, CDR2 ANQGSEA. The TCR beta CDR3 regions underwent amplification using RNA transcripts as the source. When the TCR CDR3 underwent first-round RT-PCR, the HTBI primer set was used. From the multiplex PCR reads, TCRdb called clonotypes with MiXCR, one entry per CDR3 protein. This sample yields about 510,000 distinct CDR3 sequences, of which less than 15% are seen a single time; approximately 13% belongs to the top ten.

This clonotype was sampled from a woman in her thirties or forties with Graves' hyperthyroidism. V and J are TRBV29-1 and TRBJ2-2; D not resolved. Source material: blood. The CDR3: CSVEGGSGELFF. The DNA for the CDR3 is TGCAGCGTTGAAGGTGGTTCCGGGGAGCTGTTTTTT.